This is a list of T cell receptor beta chains from one sample in a study of T cell repertoires in cytomegalovirus infection. TCRdb recomputed calls from the reads with MiXCR, one row per CDR3 protein. The table includes hundreds of thousands of distinct CDR3 sequences, about a third detected once. Input material: PBMCs. All receptors come from a human donor in good health (CMV status not recorded). Some clones in this sample may be carry-over from other donors' samples. CDR3s include the opening cysteine and the closing phenylalanine or tryptophan. Each record gives: J gene, clone size, CDR3 length, V gene, D gene, CDR3 DNA, CDR3 protein. D genes are given only for firm matches. Clone size is given for some rows only: seen once, a few or many times, or a class if the clone is expanded.

j_gene: TRBJ2-3; abundance: .; len: 18; v_gene: TRBV13; d_gene: TRBD2; CDR3nt: TGTGCCAGCAGCTTATATCCCGCGGGGGGCTGGAACCCAGATACGCAGTATTTT; CDR3aa: CASSLYPAGGWNPDTQYF
j_gene: TRBJ2-2; abundance: few; len: 18; v_gene: TRBV9; d_gene: .; CDR3nt: TGTGCCAGCAGCGTAGGCGGACTGGATAGGCGGAACACCGGGGAGCTGTTTTTT; CDR3aa: CASSVGGLDRRNTGELFF
j_gene: TRBJ2-3; abundance: .; len: 12; v_gene: TRBV6-2/TRBV6-3; d_gene: TRBD1; CDR3nt: TGTGCCAGCAACAGGGGCCCCAATACGCAGTGTTTT; CDR3aa: CASNRGPNTQCF
j_gene: TRBJ1-3; abundance: .; len: 15; v_gene: TRBV14; d_gene: .; CDR3nt: TGTGCCAGCAGCCAAGATTTGGGCACTGGAAACACCATATATTTT; CDR3aa: CASSQDLGTGNTIYF
j_gene: TRBJ1-4; abundance: few; len: 15; v_gene: TRBV3-1; d_gene: .; CDR3nt: TGTGCCAGCAGCCAAGGATCAAACTTAAATGAAAAACTGTTTTTT; CDR3aa: CASSQGSNLNEKLFF
j_gene: TRBJ1-1; abundance: .; len: 14; v_gene: TRBV7-2; d_gene: .; CDR3nt: TGTGCCAGCAGCCCGACAGGCGAGACAGGTCTTTCTTTCTTT; CDR3aa: CASSPTGETGLSFF
j_gene: TRBJ1-4; abundance: many; len: 19; v_gene: TRBV7-9; d_gene: TRBD1; CDR3nt: TGTGCCAGCAGCCCACGGACAGGACGAGGGCCCGGGGGTAATGAAAAACTGTTTTTT; CDR3aa: CASSPRTGRGPGGNEKLFF
j_gene: TRBJ2-2; abundance: .; len: 16; v_gene: TRBV4-2; d_gene: TRBD1; CDR3nt: TGTGCCAGCAGCTCCCAGGGACAGGGTGGGACCGGGGAGCTGTTTTTT; CDR3aa: CASSSQGQGGTGELFF
j_gene: TRBJ2-1; abundance: few; len: 16; v_gene: TRBV12-3/TRBV12-4; d_gene: TRBD1; CDR3nt: TGTGCCAGCAGTCTCCGAGCCGGGACAGGGGGCAATGAGCAGTTCTTC; CDR3aa: CASSLRAGTGGNEQFF
j_gene: TRBJ1-2; abundance: .; len: 12; v_gene: TRBV15; d_gene: TRBD1; CDR3nt: TGTGCCACCAGCAGAGTGGACAGGGTGTACACCTTC; CDR3aa: CATSRVDRVYTF
j_gene: TRBJ2-7; abundance: .; len: 13; v_gene: TRBV12-3/TRBV12-4; d_gene: .; CDR3nt: TGTGCCAGCACCACCCTGGGAGGTTACGAGCAGTACTTC; CDR3aa: CASTTLGGYEQYF
j_gene: TRBJ2-2; abundance: few; len: 15; v_gene: TRBV19; d_gene: TRBD2; CDR3nt: TGTGCCAGTAAGGGACTAGCGGTGAACACCGGGGAGCTGTTTTTT; CDR3aa: CASKGLAVNTGELFF
j_gene: TRBJ2-2; abundance: few; len: 19; v_gene: TRBV24-1; d_gene: TRBD1; CDR3nt: TGTGCCACCAGTGATTTTGGCTCCGGGACAGCGGTAAACACCGGGGAGCTGTTTTTT; CDR3aa: CATSDFGSGTAVNTGELFF
j_gene: TRBJ2-1; abundance: few; len: 16; v_gene: TRBV19; d_gene: TRBD2; CDR3nt: TGTGCCAGTAGTATACTAGCGGGGACATCAGGGGATGAGCAGTTCTTC; CDR3aa: CASSILAGTSGDEQFF
j_gene: TRBJ2-1; abundance: many; len: 15; v_gene: TRBV19; d_gene: .; CDR3nt: TGTGCCACCAAAATCGACAGGAGCTCCTACAATGAGCAGTTCTTC; CDR3aa: CATKIDRSSYNEQFF
j_gene: TRBJ2-7; abundance: few; len: 15; v_gene: TRBV6-1; d_gene: .; CDR3nt: TGTGCCAGCAGAACGGTGACAGGATCCACGAACGAGCAGTACTTC; CDR3aa: CASRTVTGSTNEQYF
j_gene: TRBJ2-7; abundance: .; len: 15; v_gene: TRBV27; d_gene: .; CDR3nt: TGTGCCAGCAGTCTACGGGCGGGGTACCCCTACGAGCAGTACTTC; CDR3aa: CASSLRAGYPYEQYF
j_gene: TRBJ1-5; abundance: .; len: 15; v_gene: TRBV6-2/TRBV6-3; d_gene: .; CDR3nt: TGTGCCAGCAGTTACGACGGGGTAGTAAATCAGTCCCAGCATTTT; CDR3aa: CASSYDGVVNQSQHF
j_gene: TRBJ2-5; abundance: .; len: 13; v_gene: TRBV27; d_gene: .; CDR3nt: TGTGCCAGCAGGGGGGGGCTAGCGGCGGCCCAGTACTTC; CDR3aa: CASRGGLAAAQYF
j_gene: TRBJ2-1; abundance: few; len: 16; v_gene: TRBV6-5; d_gene: TRBD1; CDR3nt: TGTGCCAGCAGCCCCGAGACAGGGGTACTCTACAATGAGCAGTTCTTC; CDR3aa: CASSPETGVLYNEQFF
j_gene: TRBJ2-5; abundance: .; len: 15; v_gene: TRBV19; d_gene: .; CDR3nt: TGTGCCAGTAGTATTCTTCCGACAGGTAGAGAGACCCAGTACTTC; CDR3aa: CASSILPTGRETQYF
j_gene: TRBJ2-7; abundance: few; len: 13; v_gene: TRBV6-2/TRBV6-3; d_gene: .; CDR3nt: TGTGCCAGCAGTAACGGACGGCCCTACGAGCAGTACTTC; CDR3aa: CASSNGRPYEQYF
j_gene: TRBJ1-1; abundance: .; len: 15; v_gene: TRBV20-1; d_gene: .; CDR3nt: TGCAGTGCTAGAGATCCGGGCGGACCGAACACTGAAGCTTTCTTT; CDR3aa: CSARDPGGPNTEAFF
j_gene: TRBJ1-1; abundance: few; len: 12; v_gene: TRBV2; d_gene: .; CDR3nt: TGTGCCAGCAGTGAGGGTCTCACTGAAGCTTTCTTT; CDR3aa: CASSEGLTEAFF
j_gene: TRBJ2-5; abundance: few; len: 15; v_gene: TRBV2; d_gene: .; CDR3nt: TGTGCCAGCAGTGAGAGCCCCCAGGACCAAGAGACCCAGTACTTC; CDR3aa: CASSESPQDQETQYF
j_gene: TRBJ1-6; abundance: few; len: 19; v_gene: TRBV27; d_gene: TRBD1; CDR3nt: TGTGCCAGCAGTTTATCGAGGGACAGGGGTTCCGCCTATAATTCACCCCTCCACTTT; CDR3aa: CASSLSRDRGSAYNSPLHF